The 30 T cell receptor beta chains below all came from one sample that was sequenced in a study of T-cell reconstitution after alpha-beta-depleted transplantation in children. Preparing the TCRbeta library involved the use of unique molecular identifiers. One entry per CDR3 protein results from TCRdb running MiXCR on the PCR reads. The sample holds about 610,000 distinct CDR3 sequences, about 10% seen once. Specimen: PBMCs from the stem cell graft donor, collected from the stem cell graft. These receptors originate from a human donor who donated a stem cell graft to a child with acute myeloid leukemia.

This clonotype was observed at least ten times. J is TRBJ2-2 and V is TRBV5-1, with TRBD1 identical over 7 bases. CDR1 SGHRS and CDR2 YFSETQ come from the germline V gene. J lost 0 bases, V lost 4 bases, and 9 bases had no gene match. The CDR3 consists of 17 residues. The CDR3 loop reads CASSPTGQASNTGELFF. The CDR3 coding sequence is TGCGCCAGCAGCCCGACCGGACAGGCCTCGAACACCGGGGAGCTGTTTTTT.

The chain combines TRBV27 with TRBJ2-1; 7 bases agree with TRBD2. Germline V gene lookup returns CDR1 MNHEY and CDR2 SMNVEV (reference sequence). J gave up 0 bases and V 1 base, and 3 bases lay outside the gene matches. This CDR3 has 16 residues. The CDR3 loop is CASSLYGGSSYNEQFF. CDR3 coding DNA: TGTGCCAGCAGTTTATATGGCGGGAGCTCCTACAATGAGCAGTTCTTC.

This clonotype was counted many times. This chain joins TRBV29-1 and TRBJ2-1; a weak D match, TRBD1 (5 bases). This CDR3 has 10 residues. The V gene's germline CDR1 is SQVTM and CDR2 ANQGSEA. Trimming pared 6 bases from V and 15 bases from J, leaving 15 bases between. CDR3 amino acids: CSVVVEQGFF. In DNA form, the CDR3 reads TGCAGCGTCGTTGTGGAGCAGGGGTTCTTC.

The sample holds many counts of this clonotype. The chain recombines TRBV28 with TRBJ2-3; 8 nucleotides match TRBD1. CDR1 and CDR2 from the germline V gene are MDHEN and SYDVKM. The V gene end was trimmed by 3 bases and the J gene end by 1 base; junction bases not matched to a gene: 3. There are 15 residues in the CDR3. This CDR3 reads CASSFLGQGTDTQYF. The CDR3 DNA reads as TGTGCCAGCAGTTTTCTGGGACAGGGCACAGATACGCAGTATTTT.

This clonotype was picked up a small number of times. The J gene is TRBJ2-1, the V gene TRBV27; D is unclear. Trimming took off 3 bases at V and 2 bases at J, with 20 bases between the two ends. Germline V lookup: CDR1 MNHEY, CDR2 SMNVEV (reference sequence). The CDR3 is made up of 18 amino acids. As DNA, the CDR3 is TGTGCCAGCAGTTTTGGAAGAAGTCCGAACCCACCCTACAATGAGCAGTTCTTC. Its translation is CASSFGRSPNPPYNEQFF.

There are many counts of this clonotype. The chain combines TRBV5-1 with TRBJ2-3; TRBD1 is a possible D gene (6 bases). V was pared by 1 base and J by 1 base, with 13 bases between. Germline V CDR1 and CDR2: SGHRS, YFSETQ. CDR3 length: 16 amino acids. CDR3 sequence reads: CASSLMRGIGTDTQYF. For the CDR3, the DNA is TGCGCCAGCAGCTTGATGAGGGGGATTGGCACAGATACGCAGTATTTT.

The chain links TRBV30 to TRBJ1-6; TRBD1 aligns across 8 bases. The germline V gene has CDR1 GTSNPN and CDR2 SVGIG (reference sequence). J lost 7 bases, V lost 3 bases, and 2 bases had no gene match. This CDR3 has 13 residues. CDR3 sequence: CAWRGQANSPLHF. The CDR3 region has the DNA TGTGCCTGGAGGGGACAGGCCAATTCACCCCTCCACTTT.

This chain joins TRBV20-1 and TRBJ2-5, with D perhaps matching TRBD1 (5 bases). Deletions cut 0 bases from V and 3 bases from J, with 8 bases between. CDR1 DFQATT and CDR2 SNEGSKA come from the germline V gene (reference sequence). The CDR3 has 13 residues. CDR3: CSAREAGKETQYF. CDR3 DNA: TGCAGTGCTAGAGAGGCAGGGAAAGAGACCCAGTACTTC.

The chain combines TRBV7-9 with TRBJ2-7, with D possibly called TRBD1 or TRBD2 (5 bases each). Germline V gives CDR1 SEHNR, CDR2 FQNEAQ (reference sequence). Deletions cut 5 bases from V and 6 bases from J, with 14 bases between. The CDR3 covers 13 residues. The DNA for the CDR3 is TGTGCCAGCAGCCCAGCTCGAGGGGTCGAGCAGTACTTC. Protein product: CASSPARGVEQYF.

This clonotype was picked up a small number of times. The rearrangement links TRBV4-2 to TRBJ1-1, with 11 positions matching TRBD1. This CDR3 is built from 13 residues. Germline trimming cut 5 bases from V and 10 bases from J; bases unmatched to any gene: 6. Germline loops: CDR1 LGHNA, CDR2 YNFKEQ. CDR3 sequence reads: CASSGQGAVGAFF. The CDR3 coding sequence is TGTGCCAGCAGCGGACAGGGGGCAGTTGGAGCTTTCTTT.

This chain's CDR3 is CASSQLAGGSNEQFF. As DNA, the CDR3 is TGTGCCAGCAGCCAACTAGCGGGAGGGAGCAATGAGCAGTTCTTC. J is TRBJ2-1 and V is TRBV3-1; 12 nucleotides align to TRBD2. The trim removed 2 bases at V and 6 bases at J, leaving 2 bases unmatched. Germline V gene sequence: CDR1 LGHDT, CDR2 YNNKEL (reference sequence). There are 15 residues in the CDR3.

This clonotype was counted ten times or more. The V gene is TRBV7-8, the J gene TRBJ2-2; 9 bases align to TRBD1. Germline trimming cut 4 bases from V and 6 bases from J; bases unmatched to any gene: 9. This CDR3 spans 16 amino acids. Germline V CDR1 and CDR2: SGHVS, FQNEAQ. The DNA of the CDR3 is TGTGCCAGCAGCTCCGTACCGGGACAGGGATCCGGGGAGCTGTTTTTT. It codes for CASSSVPGQGSGELFF.

This clonotype was seen at least ten times. The chain combines TRBV7-3 with TRBJ2-1; 8 positions match TRBD2. Losses at the gene ends were 5 bases for V and 7 bases for J; bases not matched to a gene: 7. From germline, CDR1 is SGHTA and CDR2 FQGTGA. This CDR3 has 14 residues. The DNA for the CDR3 is TGTGCCAGCAGCGTGAGCGGGAGAGGAAATGAGCAGTTCTTC. Protein sequence: CASSVSGRGNEQFF.

This clonotype occurred a few times. The V and J genes are TRBV5-1 and TRBJ2-1; 9 bases map to TRBD2. This CDR3 spans 17 amino acids. V lost 0 bases and J lost 9; bases outside the gene matches: 13. Germline CDR1 reads SGHRS; CDR2 reads YFSETQ. CDR3 protein: CASSLEIGRRGGGEQFF. The CDR3 DNA reads as TGCGCCAGCAGCTTGGAGATTGGCAGGCGGGGGGGAGGTGAGCAGTTCTTC.

This chain connects TRBV18 to TRBJ2-7, with D perhaps TRBD1 (6 bases). Germline values: CDR1 KGHSH, CDR2 LQKENI. Deletions cut 2 bases from V and 1 base from J, with 12 bases between. The CDR3 runs to 15 residues. Here the CDR3 DNA reads TGTGCCAGCTCACCAAAGGGGGAAGGGTCCTACGAGCAGTACTTC. Translation gives CASSPKGEGSYEQYF.

This clonotype has a handful of counts. V usage is TRBV7-2 and J usage is TRBJ2-2, with D unclear. Germline V gene lookup returns CDR1 SGHTA and CDR2 FQGNSA. This CDR3 has 13 amino acids. Trimming took 6 bases from V and 3 from J, leaving 8 bases between them. Written as DNA, the CDR3 is TGTGCCAGCAGTCCTAGGTACACCGGGGAGCTGTTTTTT. This gives the protein CASSPRYTGELFF.

The rearrangement links TRBV29-1 to TRBJ2-1, with D perhaps being TRBD1 or TRBD2 (6 bases each). Germline V gene data show CDR1 as SQVTM and CDR2 as ANQGSEA. Trimming pared 2 bases from V and 5 bases from J, leaving 16 bases between. There are 15 residues in the CDR3. CDR3 bases: TGCAGCGTTGAACGAGGGGGGCGCCCCGACAATGAGCAGTTCTTC. This translates into CSVERGGRPDNEQFF.

This clonotype was seen only a few times. The V and J genes are TRBV10-3 and TRBJ2-4, with D tentatively TRBD2 (5 bases). CDR3 length: 18 amino acids. Trimming stripped 0 bases from V and 0 bases from J, with 15 bases between. Germline loops: CDR1 ENHRY, CDR2 SYGVKD. CDR3 nucleotides: TGTGCCATCAGTGAGTCGATAAGCGGAGACTTAGCCAAAAACATTCAGTACTTC. Translation: CAISESISGDLAKNIQYF.

Comments on this clonotype: This may arise from a read error, as a much more abundant clone is one base away. This sequence joins TRBV6-1 and TRBJ1-4; 7 bases agree with TRBD1. The CDR3 sequence is 14 residues long. Germline CDR1 and CDR2: MNHNS and SASEGT. CDR3 nucleotides: TGTGCCAGCAAGAGGGACAGAGTACTCGAAAAACCGTTTTTT. Translating gives CASKRDRVLEKPFF.

This clonotype was seen at least ten times. V usage is TRBV28 and J usage is TRBJ2-7; 7 bases line up with TRBD2. Per the germline V gene, CDR1 is MDHEN and CDR2 is SYDVKM. With V trimmed by 1 base and J by 1 base, 7 bases remained unmatched. The CDR3 runs to 16 residues. The chain's CDR3 is CASSLFPSGRSYEQYF. For the CDR3, the DNA is TGTGCCAGCAGTTTATTTCCTAGCGGCAGGTCCTACGAGCAGTACTTC.

This clonotype showed up just a few times. The chain combines TRBV29-1 with TRBJ2-7, with TRBD2 matching 10 bases. The V and J ends lost 2 bases and 2 bases, in that order; junction bases with no gene match: 6. CDR1 is SQVTM, CDR2 ANQGSEA, per germline. This CDR3 is 15 amino acids long. CDR3 residues: CSVERASGSTYEQYF. CDR3 DNA: TGCAGCGTTGAAAGAGCTAGCGGGAGCACCTACGAGCAGTACTTC.

V is TRBV6-2 or TRBV6-3 and J is TRBJ1-5, with D unresolved. Trimming cost V 7 bases and J 0 bases, with 16 bases left between them. The length of the CDR3 is 16 residues. Germline values: CDR1 MNHEY, CDR2 SVGEGT. The CDR3 coding sequence is TGTGCCAGCAACCGTATCGGACGAAATAGCAATCAGCCCCAGCATTTT. Encoded protein: CASNRIGRNSNQPQHF.

The chain is built from TRBV12-3 or TRBV12-4 and TRBJ2-7; D uncertain. CDR3 size: 12 residues. Deletions cut 6 bases from V and 12 bases from J, with 18 bases between. CDR3 amino acids: CASSEDRRTLYF. The CDR3 nucleotides read TGTGCCAGCAGCGAGGACCGCCGGACGCTGTACTTC.

V is TRBV20-1 and J is TRBJ1-6; D may be TRBD1 (5 bases). CDR1 is DFQATT, CDR2 SNEGSKA, per germline (reference sequence). This CDR3 has 15 amino acids. V was cut by 2 bases and J by 7 bases, with 15 bases left in between. CDR3: CSARQMGTDNSPLHF. DNA for the CDR3: TGCAGTGCTAGACAGATGGGGACGGACAATTCACCCCTCCACTTT.

This clonotype was counted ten times or more. The V call is TRBV10-1, the J call TRBJ2-7; 7 bases match TRBD1. Germline trimming cut 10 bases from V and 3 bases from J; bases unmatched to any gene: 9. The CDR3 spans 13 residues. Germline loops: CDR1 WNHNN, CDR2 SYGVQD (reference sequence). The CDR3 DNA follows: TGCGCCATCGACAGGGCCATTAACTACGAGCAGTACTTC. This encodes CAIDRAINYEQYF.

This clonotype was seen only a few times. The chain recombines TRBV12-3 or TRBV12-4 with TRBJ2-5; 7 bases map to TRBD2. This CDR3 contains 14 residues. The ends lost 2 bases at V and 4 bases at J; junction bases unmatched: 4. CDR3 protein: CASSLNGEGETQYF. CDR3 coding DNA: TGTGCCAGCAGTTTAAATGGGGAGGGAGAGACCCAGTACTTC.

This clonotype occurred a few times. The CDR3 sequence is CASSQDRGDLNFPDTQYF. The DNA for the CDR3 is TGCGCCAGCAGCCAAGATCGCGGGGACTTAAATTTTCCAGATACGCAGTATTTT. The chain is built from TRBV4-3 and TRBJ2-3; D is perhaps TRBD2 (6 bases). There are 18 residues in the CDR3. CDR1 and CDR2 from the germline V gene are LGHNA and YSLEER. The ends were cut back, 0 bases at V and 4 bases at J, with 20 bases in the middle.

The chain combines TRBV9 with TRBJ2-2, with 9 positions matching TRBD2. V was clipped by 3 bases and J by 5 bases; unmatched bases: 11. The CDR3 extends over 17 amino acids. Germline assignment: CDR1 SGDLS and CDR2 YYNGEE. This chain's CDR3 is CASSDLSAGGPTGELFF. The CDR3 region has the DNA TGTGCCAGCAGCGACCTCAGCGCGGGAGGGCCAACCGGGGAGCTGTTTTTT.

This clonotype was found a few times. The rearrangement uses TRBV20-1 and TRBJ2-2; D is unclear. The V end lost 0 bases, the J end lost 1 base, and 12 bases lay between the germline ends. CDR1 is DFQATT, CDR2 SNEGSKA, per germline (reference sequence). The CDR3 covers 16 residues. This CDR3 is CSARDLGKQNTGELFF. CDR3 bases: TGCAGTGCTAGAGATCTAGGGAAGCAGAACACCGGGGAGCTGTTTTTT.

The V and J genes are TRBV7-9 and TRBJ1-1; the match to TRBD1 covers 7 bases. Trimming cost V 5 bases and J 4 bases; bases outside gene matches: 7. The CDR3 contains 14 residues. Per germline, CDR1 SEHNR and CDR2 FQNEAQ (reference sequence). The CDR3 nucleotides are TGTGCCAGCAGCCCTCCAGGGGGGGTCACTGAAGCTTTCTTT. Translating gives CASSPPGGVTEAFF.